This record concerns one TCR beta chain sequence. Its antigen is unidentified. TCRdb keeps only in-frame clones here, not all; method: immunoSEQ multiplex PCR. The sample has under 150,000 clones, 85% to 95% seen once. The source of the sample is a study of T cell responses to AZD1222 COVID-19 vaccine. The V end was cut by 2 bases, the J end by 7 bases, with 10 bases between. Per germline, CDR1 SGHKS and CDR2 YYEKEE (reference sequence). The CDR3 is 14 amino acids. Whole-study results and caveats: Baseline seropositivity occurred in only a handful of AZD1222 recipients. CD4 TCRs linked to vaccination spanned spike, dominating at 160-218 and 743-854. Epitopes outside B.1.351 and B.1.1.7 mutated regions reportedly drew nearly half of spike TCRs. Repertoires were obtained only post-peak T cell response.

The rearrangement joins TRBV5-5 to TRBJ1-6; D gene ambiguous. This TCR was sampled from an adult who received the AZD1222 COVID-19 vaccine. Source: peripheral blood, taken 28 days after the second AZD1222 dose. The CDR3 nucleotides are TGTGCCAGCAGCTTCGCAGGAGAGAATTCACCCCTCCACTTT. It codes for CASSFAGENSPLHF.